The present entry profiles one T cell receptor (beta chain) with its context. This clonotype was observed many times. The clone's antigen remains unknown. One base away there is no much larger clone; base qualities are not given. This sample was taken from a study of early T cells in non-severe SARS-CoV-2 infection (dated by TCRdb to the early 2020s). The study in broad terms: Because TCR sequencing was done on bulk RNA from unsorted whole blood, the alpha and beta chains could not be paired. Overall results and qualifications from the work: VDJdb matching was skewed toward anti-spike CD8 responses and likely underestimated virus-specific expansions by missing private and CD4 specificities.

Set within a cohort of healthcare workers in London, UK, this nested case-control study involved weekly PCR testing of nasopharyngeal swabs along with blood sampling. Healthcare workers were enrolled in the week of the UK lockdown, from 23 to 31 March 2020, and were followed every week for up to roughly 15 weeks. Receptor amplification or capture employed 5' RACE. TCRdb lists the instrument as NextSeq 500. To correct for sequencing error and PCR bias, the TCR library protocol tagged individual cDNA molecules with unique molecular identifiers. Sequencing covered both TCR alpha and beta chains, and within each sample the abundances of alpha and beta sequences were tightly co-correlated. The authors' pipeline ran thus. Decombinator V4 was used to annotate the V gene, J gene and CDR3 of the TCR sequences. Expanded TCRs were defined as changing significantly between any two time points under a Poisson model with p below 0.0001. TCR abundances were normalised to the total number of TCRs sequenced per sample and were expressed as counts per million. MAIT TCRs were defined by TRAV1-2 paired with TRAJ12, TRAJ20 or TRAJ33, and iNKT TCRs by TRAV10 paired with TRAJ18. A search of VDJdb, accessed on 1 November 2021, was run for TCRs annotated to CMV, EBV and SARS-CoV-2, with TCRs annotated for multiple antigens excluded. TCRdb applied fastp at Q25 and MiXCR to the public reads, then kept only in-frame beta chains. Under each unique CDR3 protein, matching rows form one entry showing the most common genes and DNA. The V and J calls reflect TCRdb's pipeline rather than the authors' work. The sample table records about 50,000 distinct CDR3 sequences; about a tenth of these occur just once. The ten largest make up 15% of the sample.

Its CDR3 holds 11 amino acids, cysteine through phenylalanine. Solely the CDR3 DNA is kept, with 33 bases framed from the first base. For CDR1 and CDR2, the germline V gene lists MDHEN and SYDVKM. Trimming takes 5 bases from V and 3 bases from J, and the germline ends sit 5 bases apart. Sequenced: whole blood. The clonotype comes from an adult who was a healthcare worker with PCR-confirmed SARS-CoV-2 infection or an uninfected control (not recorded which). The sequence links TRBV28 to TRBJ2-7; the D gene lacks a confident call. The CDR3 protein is CASSIYYEQYF. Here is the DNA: TGTGCCAGCAGTATATACTACGAGCAGTACTTC.